The 30 T cell receptor beta chains below were found in one sample sequenced in a study of preoperative IRX-2 immunotherapy in early breast cancer. Treatment noted: preoperative locoregional IRX-2 cytokine immunotherapy. Assay used: immunoSEQ multiplex PCR; TCRdb lists only in-frame clones, some missing. The sample records about 3,300 clones, approximately 70% being singletons. Source: tumor tissue, taken before IRX-2 immunotherapy. All receptors come from a human donor with breast cancer.

This clone was counted a single time. The rearrangement links TRBV7-6 to TRBJ1-2; D gene ambiguous. Trimming left V 5 bases short and J 8 bases short, with 18 bases between. CDR3 length: 14 amino acids. In germline, CDR1 is SGHVS, CDR2 FNYEAQ. The CDR3 region is CASSHRPGGAGYTF. CDR3 nucleotides: TGTGCCAGCAGCCATCGCCCCGGAGGAGCGGGCTACACCTTC.

This clone counts as large (0.1 to 1%). The chain couples TRBV6-8 to TRBJ2-7, with D perhaps given as TRBD1 or TRBD2 (5 bases each). The V end was cut by 8 bases, the J end by 6 bases, with 14 bases between. The CDR3 covers 12 residues. CDR1 is MNHGY, CDR2 SAAAGT, per germline. The DNA for the CDR3 is TGTGCCAGCGCTGGGACGCTGATCGAGCAGTACTTC. It is translated as CASAGTLIEQYF.

V is TRBV29-1 and J is TRBJ2-7; D is ambiguous. Germline CDR1 SQVTM, CDR2 ANQGSEA. This CDR3 has 13 residues. Between the trimmed V and J ends, which lost 0 bases and 0 bases, there was a span of 6 bases. CDR3 sequence: CSVEESSSYEQYF. CDR3 DNA: TGCAGCGTTGAAGAGTCTAGCTCCTACGAGCAGTACTTC.

The chain has TRBV28 and TRBJ2-2; TRBD1 matches at 11 bases. The germline V gene encodes CDR1 MDHEN and CDR2 SYDVKM. The CDR3 has 19 residues. The junction had 16 bases not matched to a gene; V was cut back by 4 bases and J by 6 bases. This CDR3 is CASSSHWMTEGQGAGELFF. DNA for the CDR3: TGTGCCAGCAGTTCGCATTGGATGACCGAGGGACAGGGGGCCGGGGAGCTGTTTTTT.

The chain employs TRBV11-3 and TRBJ2-7; weak D call: TRBD2 (6 bases). The CDR3 has 16 amino acids. V was shortened by 3 bases and J by 6 bases, with 21 bases between the two germline ends. Germline V gives CDR1 SGHNT, CDR2 YENEEA. CDR3 in amino acids: CASSFGVRDSFGEQYF. The CDR3 nucleotides read TGTGCCAGCAGCTTTGGGGTTCGGGACTCTTTCGGCGAGCAGTACTTC. The full variable domain, rest sourced from reference TRBV11-3 and TRBJ2-7, is EAGVVQSPRYKIIEKKQPVAFWCNPISGHNTLYWYLQNLGQGPELLIRYENEEAVDDSQLPKDRFSAERLKGVDSTLKIQPAELGDSAVYLCASSFGVRDSFGEQYFGPGTRLTVT.

By its share, this clone is large. The chain is built from TRBV19 and TRBJ2-1; perhaps D is TRBD1 or TRBD2 (5 bases each). Germline loops: CDR1 LNHDA, CDR2 SQIVND (reference sequence). V shed 7 bases and J shed 8 bases, with 18 bases lying between them. The CDR3 totals 14 residues. Written as DNA, the CDR3 is TGTGCCAGTACCAGGGACCGCCATAGGGATGAGCAGTTCTTC. It encodes CASTRDRHRDEQFF.

The V gene is TRBV30, the J gene TRBJ1-4; D remains ambiguous. Trimming pared 3 bases from V and 4 bases from J, leaving 6 bases between. There are 12 residues in the CDR3. The germline V gene encodes CDR1 GTSNPN and CDR2 SVGIG (reference sequence). CDR3 residues: CAWREDNEKLFF. The CDR3 DNA reads as TGTGCCTGGAGAGAGGATAATGAAAAACTGTTTTTT.

The chain carries TRBV12-5 and TRBJ2-2; no firm D call. Germline lookup yields CDR1 LGHNT and CDR2 FRNRAP. The CDR3 covers 13 residues. The CDR3 here is CASSIFNTGELFF. CDR3 DNA: TGTGCCAGTTCTATCTTTAACACCGGGGAGCTGTTTTTT. Complete variable domain (other parts from reference TRBV12-5 and TRBJ2-2): DARVTQTPRHKVTEMGQEVTMRCQPILGHNTVFWYRQTMMQGLELLAYFRNRAPLDDSGMPKDRFSAEMPDATLATLKIQPSEPRDSAVYFCASSIFNTGELFFGEGSRLTVL.

V and J are TRBV11-3 and TRBJ2-5; 9 positions match TRBD1. Germline loops: CDR1 SGHNT, CDR2 YENEEA. The length of the CDR3 is 14 residues. V was pared by 4 bases and J by 5 bases, with 5 bases of the junction left unmatched. This CDR3 reads CASSSQGAGETQYF. CDR3 DNA sequence: TGTGCCAGCAGCTCACAGGGGGCGGGGGAGACCCAGTACTTC.

This clone was counted only a few times. The CDR3 DNA is TGTGCCAGCAGCAGAAGGGAGACTGAAGCTTTCTTT. Its translation is CASSRRETEAFF. The rearrangement uses TRBV6-8 and TRBJ1-1, with no clear D. This CDR3 is built from 12 residues. The ends were cut back, 6 bases at V and 5 bases at J, with 10 bases in the middle. The germline gives CDR1 MNHGY, CDR2 SAAAGT.

This clone was seen a single time. The chain links TRBV30 to TRBJ2-5; TRBD1 aligns across 8 bases. The CDR3 runs 13 residues. V trimming: 3 bases; J trimming: 5 bases; junction bases outside the gene matches: 5. The germline gives CDR1 GTSNPN, CDR2 SVGIG (reference sequence). The CDR3 DNA reads TGTGCCTGGAGAAGGACAGGGATCGAGACCCAGTACTTC. Its protein is CAWRRTGIETQYF.

This chain joins TRBV18 and TRBJ2-3; the D gene is possibly TRBD2 (5 bases). V shed 3 bases and J shed 8 bases, with 9 bases lying between them. CDR1 is KGHSH and CDR2 is LQKENI in the germline V gene. This CDR3 is built from 12 residues. The CDR3 reads CASSPAEVTQYF. CDR3 DNA: TGTGCCAGCTCACCGGCGGAGGTTACGCAGTATTTT.

With respect to this clone: The germline gene is not matched at one end of the junction; a read error may be the cause. V usage is TRBV23-1 and J usage is TRBJ2-7; 10 nucleotides line up with TRBD2. TRBV23-1 is labeled an ORF, and its function is uncertain. The CDR3 extends over 13 amino acids. CDR3 coding DNA: TGCGCCAGCAGTCGAAGCGGGAGGGCGATAAACCAATTC. Translating it yields CASSRSGRAINQF.

The chain employs TRBV19 and TRBJ2-5, with D possibly matching TRBD1 (5 bases). Trimming took 6 bases from V and 1 from J, leaving 15 bases between them. The CDR3 loop spans 15 amino acids. CDR1 is LNHDA, CDR2 SQIVND, per germline (reference sequence). Here the CDR3 DNA reads TGTGCCAGTAGCCCCTCGACAGAGATCCAAGAGACCCAGTACTTC. This gives the protein CASSPSTEIQETQYF.

This rearrangement joins TRBV18 to TRBJ2-7, with TRBD1 as a possible D gene (5 bases). The CDR3 has 15 amino acids. Germline V gives CDR1 KGHSH, CDR2 LQKENI. V was shortened by 2 bases and J by 2 bases, with 13 bases between the two germline ends. The CDR3 DNA follows: TGTGCCAGCTCACCAGGGCAGGGAACCCCCTACGAGCAGTACTTC. Translation gives CASSPGQGTPYEQYF.

CDR3 region: CASRTGSTPLHF. DNA of the CDR3: TGTGCCAGCAGAACGGGATCCACACCCCTCCACTTT. This chain links TRBV6-8 with TRBJ1-6; no firm D call. V lost 6 bases, J lost 11 bases, and 11 bases lay in between. CDR1 and CDR2 (germline): MNHGY, SAAAGT. This CDR3 region has 12 residues.

The chain couples TRBV18 to TRBJ1-6; D unclear. V was clipped by 9 bases and J by 0 bases, with 6 bases between them. The germline gives CDR1 KGHSH, CDR2 LQKENI. This CDR3 has 13 residues. The CDR3 spells CASRSSYNSPLHF. In DNA, the CDR3 is TGTGCCAGTAGAAGCTCCTATAATTCACCCCTCCACTTT.

This sequence joins TRBV28 and TRBJ2-5; tentatively, D is TRBD1 (5 bases). CDR1 and CDR2 from the germline V gene are MDHEN and SYDVKM. Between the trimmed V and J ends, which lost 1 base and 3 bases, there was a span of 15 bases. The CDR3 length is 16 residues. CDR3 protein: CASSLFDMTVEETQYF. The CDR3 region has the DNA TGTGCCAGCAGTTTATTTGATATGACAGTGGAAGAGACCCAGTACTTC.

The chain is built from TRBV7-1 and TRBJ2-1; no clear D. TRBV7-1 is sorted into the ORF group, with uncertain function. This CDR3 is 13 amino acids long. V was trimmed by 5 bases and J by 8 bases, leaving 13 bases between them. In DNA form, the CDR3 reads TGTGCCAGCAGCCAGACTTACCTAGATGAGCAGTTCTTC. Residues: CASSQTYLDEQFF.

The V call is TRBV11-3, the J call TRBJ2-2; 7 nucleotides align to TRBD2. The CDR3 spans 15 residues. V was clipped by 5 bases and J by 6 bases; unmatched bases: 9. Looked up from germline, CDR1 is SGHNT and CDR2 is YENEEA. CDR3 amino acids: CASSPLAAGAGELFF. DNA of the CDR3: TGTGCCAGCAGCCCCCTTGCGGCGGGGGCCGGGGAGCTGTTTTTT. The entire variable domain, with the rest obtained from reference TRBV11-3 and TRBJ2-2, is as follows: EAGVVQSPRYKIIEKKQPVAFWCNPISGHNTLYWYLQNLGQGPELLIRYENEEAVDDSQLPKDRFSAERLKGVDSTLKIQPAELGDSAVYLCASSPLAAGAGELFFGEGSRLTVL.

The rearrangement uses TRBV29-1 and TRBJ2-1, with 8 bases aligning to TRBD1. This CDR3 has 15 residues. Trimming removed 6 bases from V and 6 bases from J; junction bases left unmatched: 13. Per the germline V gene, CDR1 is SQVTM and CDR2 is ANQGSEA. The CDR3 spells CSVSTGRDRGNEQFF. The CDR3 DNA reads as TGCAGCGTCAGTACAGGGCGAGACAGGGGCAATGAGCAGTTCTTC.

The V and J genes are TRBV28 and TRBJ2-5, with D possibly TRBD1 on 6 matching bases. The CDR3 extends over 14 amino acids. CDR1 is MDHEN and CDR2 is SYDVKM in the germline V gene. V shed 3 bases and J shed 4 bases, with 12 bases lying between them. For the CDR3, the DNA is TGTGCCAGCAGTTTCTTACAGGGTGGAGAGACCCAGTACTTC. Protein: CASSFLQGGETQYF.

This clone was observed once. The J gene is TRBJ2-7, the V gene TRBV6-8; tentatively, D is TRBD1 (6 bases). There are 15 residues in the CDR3. CDR1 MNHGY and CDR2 SAAAGT come from the germline V gene. Trimming left V 6 bases short and J 5 bases short, with 20 bases between. CDR3 DNA: TGTGCCAGCAGCGAAACCCGCAGGGGCAGGGACGAGCAGTACTTC. It translates to CASSETRRGRDEQYF.

The rearrangement links TRBV18 to TRBJ2-7; 15 bases are a match to TRBD2. The CDR3 has 17 residues. Looked up from germline, CDR1 is KGHSH and CDR2 is LQKENI. Trimming took 4 bases from V and 0 from J; bases not matched to a gene: 4. In DNA, the CDR3 is TGTGCCAGCTCACGAAGGACTAGCGGGGGGGACTCCTACGAGCAGTACTTC. This translates into CASSRRTSGGDSYEQYF.

The chain is built from TRBV19 and TRBJ2-7, with TRBD2 as a possible D gene (6 bases). Germline CDR1 LNHDA, CDR2 SQIVND (reference sequence). The length of the CDR3 is 13 residues. V shed 3 bases and J shed 7 bases, with 13 bases lying between them. In nucleotides, the CDR3 is TGTGCCAGTAGTATCCTATTAGCGGAGGAGCAGTACTTC. This codes for CASSILLAEEQYF.

Relative to its sample, this clone is medium-sized. The chain employs TRBV6-8 and TRBJ2-3, with D unclear. Germline V gives CDR1 MNHGY, CDR2 SAAAGT. CDR3 length: 12 amino acids. The germline V and J ends were trimmed by 10 bases and 7 bases, with 15 bases remaining between them. CDR3 in DNA: TGTGCCACGCAAGTCTCCCCCTATACGCAGTATTTT. Its protein product is CATQVSPYTQYF.

The genes are TRBV19 and TRBJ1-4, with TRBD1 identical over 12 bases. Trimming at V came to 4 bases and at J to 10 bases, leaving 7 bases not matched to a gene. CDR1 LNHDA and CDR2 SQIVND come from the germline V gene (reference sequence). The CDR3 covers 15 residues. CDR3: CASSTWDRGPGKLFF. The CDR3 nucleotides are TGTGCCAGTAGTACCTGGGACAGGGGGCCAGGAAAACTGTTTTTT.

CDR3 sequence reads: CASSQEWVSYGYTF. The CDR3 DNA sequence: TGCGCCAGCAGCCAAGAATGGGTCAGCTATGGCTACACCTTC. The V gene is TRBV23-1, the J gene TRBJ1-2, with D hard to call. TRBV23-1 is reported as an ORF; its role is uncertain. The CDR3 spans 14 residues. V was cut by 6 bases and J by 4 bases, with 15 bases left in between.

This chain links TRBV6-8 with TRBJ2-1; D may be TRBD1 (7 bases). CDR1 and CDR2 (germline): MNHGY, SAAAGT. The V gene lost 6 bases and the J gene lost 9 bases, with 12 bases spanning the gap. The CDR3 totals 12 residues. CDR3 in amino acids: CASRSQGGEQFF. CDR3 DNA sequence: TGTGCCAGCAGGTCTCAGGGGGGTGAGCAGTTCTTC.

This clone was seen just once. The chain combines TRBV2 with TRBJ2-1; 8 bases agree with TRBD2. Germline assignment: CDR1 SNHLY and CDR2 FYNNEI. The CDR3 contains 15 residues. V was pared by 7 bases and J by 6 bases, with 11 bases of the junction left unmatched. CDR3 DNA sequence: TGTGCCAGCACCGAGGGAGCGGGAGCCCCCAATGAGCAGTTCTTC. This gives the protein CASTEGAGAPNEQFF.